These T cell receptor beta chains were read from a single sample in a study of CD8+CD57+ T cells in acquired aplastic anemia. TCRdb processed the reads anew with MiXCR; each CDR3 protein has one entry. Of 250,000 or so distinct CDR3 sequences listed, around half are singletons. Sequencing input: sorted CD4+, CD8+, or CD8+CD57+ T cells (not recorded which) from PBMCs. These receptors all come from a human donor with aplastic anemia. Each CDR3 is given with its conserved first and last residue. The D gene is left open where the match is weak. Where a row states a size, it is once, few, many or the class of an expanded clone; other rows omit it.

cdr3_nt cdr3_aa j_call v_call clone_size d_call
TGTGCCAGCAGTTTGGGCGGGACTTCCTACGAGCAGTACTTC CASSLGGTSYEQYF TRBJ2-7 TRBV28 NA NA
TGTGCCAGCAGCGAAGCGGGACGCCCAGATACGCAGTATTTT CASSEAGRPDTQYF TRBJ2-3 TRBV7-9 many TRBD2
TGTGCCAGCAGCCCCATCGGTAGCGCGACCTACGAGCAGTACTTC CASSPIGSATYEQYF TRBJ2-7 TRBV7-3 NA NA
TGTGCCAGCAGTGAAGGTGGTGGGGAGACCCAGTACTTC CASSEGGGETQYF TRBJ2-5 TRBV2 NA NA
TGCAGCGCTTTCGGGGTTAACTATGGCTACACCTTC CSAFGVNYGYTF TRBJ1-2 TRBV29-1 few NA
TGCGCCAGCAGCCTTCCGGGACTAGAAACAGATACGCAGTATTTT CASSLPGLETDTQYF TRBJ2-3 TRBV5-1 NA TRBD2
TGTGCCTGGAGTACCGGGGGTTTTCAGCCCCAGCATTTT CAWSTGGFQPQHF TRBJ1-5 TRBV30 few NA
TGTGCCAGTAGCACGGACAGCCCCTACGAGCAGTACTTC CASSTDSPYEQYF TRBJ2-7 TRBV19 many NA
TGTGCCACCAGCAGAGATCAGGGCAGCTACTACGAGCAGTACTTC CATSRDQGSYYEQYF TRBJ2-7 TRBV15 once NA
TGTGCCAGCAGGACAGGGGAGTACAATTCACCCCTCCACTTT CASRTGEYNSPLHF TRBJ1-6 TRBV6-4 many TRBD1
TGCGCCAGCAGCCAAGGTCTGACAGATACGCAGTATTTT CASSQGLTDTQYF TRBJ2-3 TRBV4-1 many NA
TGCGCCAGCAGCCAAGAACGGGGCGAAGCTTTCTTT CASSQERGEAFF TRBJ1-1 TRBV4-3 many NA
TGTGCCGCAGGGATGGGGGGTAGTTATGGCTACACCTTC CAAGMGGSYGYTF TRBJ1-2 TRBV7-9 NA NA
TGTGCCAGCAGCTGGGACAGGGCCTTAGCTGAAGCTTTCTTT CASSWDRALAEAFF TRBJ1-1 TRBV7-2 NA TRBD1
TGTGCCAGCAGTGATGGGGGCGGGACAGGGTCCGAAAAACTGTTTTTT CASSDGGGTGSEKLFF TRBJ1-4 TRBV6-1 few TRBD1
TGTGCCAGCAGCGCTCCGCCGGAGGGGAGTACTGAAGCTTTCTTT CASSAPPEGSTEAFF TRBJ1-1 TRBV6-1 NA NA
TGTGCCAGCAGTGAAACGACTAGGAGCAATGAGCAGTTCTTC CASSETTRSNEQFF TRBJ2-1 TRBV2 many NA
TGTTCCAGCAGTCTTGGGACAGGGGAGTTCTATGGCTACACCTTC CSSSLGTGEFYGYTF TRBJ1-2 TRBV6-1 NA TRBD1
TGCAGTGCTAGAGATCCTGCCGGCAGAATCTATGGCTACACCTTC CSARDPAGRIYGYTF TRBJ1-2 TRBV20-1 many NA
TGCAGTGCTAGAGACCCCTCGACTAGCGGGAGGGATACAGATACGCAGTATTTT CSARDPSTSGRDTDTQYF TRBJ2-3 TRBV20-1 NA TRBD2
TGTGCCAGCAGCCCGGTTTTGGGCGAGCAGTACTTC CASSPVLGEQYF TRBJ2-7 TRBV7-9 few NA
TGCGCCAGCAGCCAATATCTACCGAGCTACGAGCAGTACTTC CASSQYLPSYEQYF TRBJ2-7 TRBV4-3 NA NA
TGTGCCAGCAGCTTAGCGAGCACAGATACGCAGTATTTT CASSLASTDTQYF TRBJ2-3 TRBV7-2 many NA
TGTGCCAGCAGTCTTCAGGGACCCTCCTACGAGCAGTACTTC CASSLQGPSYEQYF TRBJ2-7 TRBV9 NA NA
TGTGCCAGCAGCGGGAGGGACGGCCTCTACACCTTC CASSGRDGLYTF TRBJ1-2 TRBV9 NA NA
TGTGCCAGCAGCCCACATCTAGCGGGGGGATACAATGAGCAGTTCTTC CASSPHLAGGYNEQFF TRBJ2-1 TRBV7-3 NA TRBD2
TGCGCCAGCAGCGAAGGACCCGCCTTTGTAGGTTCCCCCCTCCACTTT CASSEGPAFVGSPLHF TRBJ1-6 TRBV10-1 NA NA
TGTGCCAGCAGCGTAAGCGTCGGAAGCTCCTACAATGAGCAGTTCTTC CASSVSVGSSYNEQFF TRBJ2-1 TRBV9 NA NA
TGTGCCAGCAGCCACGAACAGGGCGGGGGAGAGACCCAGTACTTC CASSHEQGGGETQYF TRBJ2-5 TRBV7-2 NA NA
TGTGCCAGCAGCTTGGAGGGGCGCGCAGATACGCAGTATTTT CASSLEGRADTQYF TRBJ2-3 TRBV7-2 NA NA
TGCAGTGCTGCAGGGACAGGAGAAGAGACCCAGTACTTC CSAAGTGEETQYF TRBJ2-5 TRBV20-1 many TRBD1
TGTGCCAGCAGGGGCTGGGACAGGGCAAGCGAGCAGTACTTC CASRGWDRASEQYF TRBJ2-7 TRBV25-1 NA TRBD1
TGTGCCAGCAGGGGGGACTCCTACGAGCAGTACTTC CASRGDSYEQYF TRBJ2-7 TRBV7-9 many NA
TGTGCCAGCAGCCTCGCCTCAGATACGCAGTATTTT CASSLASDTQYF TRBJ2-3 TRBV7-2 NA NA
TGCGCCAGCAGCTACCGAGTGAACACTGAAGCTTTCTTT CASSYRVNTEAFF TRBJ1-1 TRBV4-3 many NA
TGCAGTGCTAGAGTGGTTAGCGGGGGACCCCAAGAGACCCAGTACTTC CSARVVSGGPQETQYF TRBJ2-5 TRBV20-1 NA TRBD2
TGCAGTGCTAGTATCGTCCCCCTCCTAACTAATGAGCAGTTCTTC CSASIVPLLTNEQFF TRBJ2-1 TRBV20-1 many NA
TGCAGCGTTGAAGGTGGGCTAGCGGGAGATGTTGAGCAGTTCTTC CSVEGGLAGDVEQFF TRBJ2-1 TRBV29-1 many TRBD2
TGCAGCGTTGAGAGGGGAGGCTACACCTTC CSVERGGYTF TRBJ1-2 TRBV29-1 NA NA
TGTGCCAGCAGCTCCTCGATGAACAATCAGCCCCAGCATTTT CASSSSMNNQPQHF TRBJ1-5 TRBV7-2 NA NA
TGTGCCACCAGTGGCGGGACAGGCAACTATGGCTACACCTTC CATSGGTGNYGYTF TRBJ1-2 TRBV24-1 once TRBD1
TGCAGTGCTAGAGATAGGGGGGGGGGCTACAATGAGCAGTTCTTC CSARDRGGGYNEQFF TRBJ2-1 TRBV20-1 many NA
TGTGCCAGCAGTTTAGGGACTAGCGGGGGGGCCTACAATGAGCAGTTCTTC CASSLGTSGGAYNEQFF TRBJ2-1 TRBV10-3 NA TRBD2
TGTGCCAGCAGCTTAGCACCGGGACAGGGGGACTATGGCTACACCTTC CASSLAPGQGDYGYTF TRBJ1-2 TRBV7-4 NA TRBD1
TGCGCCAGCCACCTCGCGGACGGCTATGGCTACACCTTC CASHLADGYGYTF TRBJ1-2 TRBV5-1 NA NA
TGTGCCAGCAGTGAAGGCCTGTCAGATACGCAGTATTTT CASSEGLSDTQYF TRBJ2-3 TRBV2 NA NA
TGTGCCAGCAGTTTGGAACTAGCGGGGGACTCCTACGAGCAGTACTTC CASSLELAGDSYEQYF TRBJ2-7 TRBV7-9 few TRBD2
TGTGCCAGCAGCCCGCGACAGCACACAGATACGCAGTATTTT CASSPRQHTDTQYF TRBJ2-3 TRBV9 NA NA
TGCAGTGCGGTACAGGGTGAGGCTGGCTACGAGCAGTACTTC CSAVQGEAGYEQYF TRBJ2-7 TRBV20-1 NA NA
TGTGCCAGCAGCCTCTCCGCAGATACGCAGTATTTT CASSLSADTQYF TRBJ2-3 TRBV6-2/TRBV6-3 many NA
TGTGCCAGCAGCTTAGGATTAGGGGGCGAGCGGTACTTC CASSLGLGGERYF TRBJ2-7 TRBV7-2 few TRBD1
TGCAGCGTAGGGGGGGTGTACAGCAATCAGCCCCAGCATTTT CSVGGVYSNQPQHF TRBJ1-5 TRBV20-1 NA NA
TGCAGTGCTAGTCTTCCGCCCGGGACAGGGGGCGACGAGCAGTACTTC CSASLPPGTGGDEQYF TRBJ2-7 TRBV20-1 NA TRBD1